This T cell receptor (beta chain) was profiled in a study of blood T cell repertoires in COVID-19. Method: immunoSEQ multiplex PCR; TCRdb's copy keeps in-frame clones and lacks some. The sample yields over 35,000 clones, around 80% seen once. The germline CDR1 and CDR2 sequences are ENHRY and SYGVKD. Trimming removed 3 bases from V and 7 bases from J; junction bases left unmatched: 4. The CDR3 totals 14 residues. This chain links TRBV10-3 with TRBJ1-5; 9 bases are shared with TRBD1. Sample: peripheral blood. The sequence was collected from a man aged 60 to 75 with acute or convalescent COVID-19. CDR3 loop: CAISDKTGGQPQHF. CDR3 nucleotides: TGTGCCATCAGTGACAAGACAGGGGGACAGCCCCAGCATTTT.